Sequencing of this T cell receptor beta chain was carried out in a study of T-cell memory formation after mild COVID-19. The CDR3 runs 12 residues. Germline V gene data show CDR1 as SGHDT and CDR2 as YYEEEE. Trimming took off 4 bases at V and 6 bases at J, with 9 bases between the two ends. Study-wide results and limits: Pre-infection memory held some responding clones, suggesting pre-existing cross-reactive T cells responded.

As to this clonotype: Its antigen is currently unknown.

5'RACE primed from the constant segment yielded TCR alpha and TCR beta cDNA libraries bearing sample barcodes and UMIs. From the 5' RACE reads, TCRdb called clonotypes with MiXCR, one entry per CDR3 protein. Here the sample spans around 320,000 distinct CDR3 sequences, 25% to 30% being singletons. The rearrangement links TRBV5-6 to TRBJ2-3; the D is unclear. The sequence was obtained from an adult woman who had mild COVID-19 (a few samples of this study predate the infection). Cell type and time point are not known. Sequenced sample: PBMCs or a T cell subset sorted from them (not recorded which). The DNA of the CDR3 is TGTGCCAGCAGCCCGAGGTACGATACGCAGTATTTT. Encoded protein: CASSPRYDTQYF. Together with reference TRBV5-6 and TRBJ2-3, the CDR3 gives the full variable domain: DAGVTQSPTHLIKTRGQQVTLRCSPKSGHDTVSWYQQALGQGPQFIFQYYEEEERQRGNFPDRFSGHQFPNYSSELNVNALLLGDSALYLCASSPRYDTQYFGPGTRLTVL.